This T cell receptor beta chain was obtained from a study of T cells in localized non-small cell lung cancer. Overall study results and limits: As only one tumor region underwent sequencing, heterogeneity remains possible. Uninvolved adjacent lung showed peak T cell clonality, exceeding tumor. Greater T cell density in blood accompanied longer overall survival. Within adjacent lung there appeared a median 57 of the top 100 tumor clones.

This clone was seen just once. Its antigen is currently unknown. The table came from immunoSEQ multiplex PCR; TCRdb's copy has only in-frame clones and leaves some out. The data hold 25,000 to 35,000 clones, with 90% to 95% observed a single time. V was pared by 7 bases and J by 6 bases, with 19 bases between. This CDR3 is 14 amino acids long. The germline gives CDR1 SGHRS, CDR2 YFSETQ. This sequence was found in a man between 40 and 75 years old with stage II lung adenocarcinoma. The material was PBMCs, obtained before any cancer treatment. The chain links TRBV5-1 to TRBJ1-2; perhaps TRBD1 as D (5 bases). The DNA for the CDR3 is TGCGCCAGCCCTCATGGGGGGGGATCCAATGGCTACACCTTC. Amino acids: CASPHGGGSNGYTF.